The rows below give T cell receptor beta chains drawn from one sample of a study of response to subunit inactivated influenza vaccine. TCRdb processed the RT-PCR reads anew with MiXCR; each CDR3 protein has one entry. Counted here are over 150,000 distinct CDR3 sequences, about an eighth occurring once; the ten biggest clones make up approximately 30%. The specimen comprised CD8+ T cells sorted from PBMCs, sampled about 5 days after vaccination. These receptors all stem from a man aged 50-59 years who received an inactivated influenza vaccine. CDR3s include the opening cysteine and the closing phenylalanine or tryptophan. The order of the fields is clone size, J gene, V gene, D gene, CDR3 DNA, CDR3 protein. A D gene is named only where the DNA matches it firmly. Not every row has a clone size; where given, it reads once, few, many or a size class.

-,TRBJ1-2,TRBV3-1,-,TGTGCCAGCAGCCAAGGTTTAGGGATGGACTATGGCTACACCTTC,CASSQGLGMDYGYTF
-,TRBJ2-1,TRBV9,-,TGTGCCAGCAGCACCCGGAACAATGAGCAGTTCTTC,CASSTRNNEQFF
many,TRBJ2-7,TRBV12-3/TRBV12-4,-,TGTGCCAGCGGCGGGTATGGCTCCTACGAGCAGTACTTC,CASGGYGSYEQYF
-,TRBJ1-2,TRBV7-9,TRBD1,TGTGCCAGCACCCTCGGACAGGATCTTGGCTACACCTTC,CASTLGQDLGYTF
few,TRBJ2-1,TRBV7-9,-,TGTGCCAGCAGCTTAGTGGGCAACAATGAGCAGTTCTTC,CASSLVGNNEQFF
many,TRBJ2-3,TRBV7-6,TRBD2,TGTGCCAGCAGCTCCCTCGGGGGGTGGTCGAATACGCAGTATTTT,CASSSLGGWSNTQYF
-,TRBJ1-4,TRBV15,TRBD1,TGTGCCACCAGCACAGGGGGCTCAACTAATGAAAAACTGTTTTTT,CATSTGGSTNEKLFF
many,TRBJ2-7,TRBV9,-,TGTGCCAGCAGCGTAGGCAGGGTGATGGGAGAGCAGTACTTC,CASSVGRVMGEQYF
few,TRBJ2-2,TRBV7-8,TRBD1,TGTGCCAGCAGCTTAGCGCGGTTGGGCCCTGACAGGGGGATCACCGGGGAGCTGTTTTTT,CASSLARLGPDRGITGELFF
few,TRBJ2-7,TRBV27,TRBD2,TGTGCCAGCAGTTTAGGGACTAGCCGTTTTTGGGAGCAGTACTTC,CASSLGTSRFWEQYF
many,TRBJ2-2,TRBV7-9,TRBD2,TGTGCCAGCAGCCTCGGGGGGACCGGGGAGCTGTTTTTT,CASSLGGTGELFF
-,TRBJ2-1,TRBV7-9,TRBD2,TGTGCCAGCAGCCCGACGACTAGCGGTTACAATGAGCAGTTCTTC,CASSPTTSGYNEQFF
few,TRBJ2-2,TRBV5-6,-,TGTGCCAGCAGCTTGGTTGTAGCTAACACCGGGGAGCTGTTTTTT,CASSLVVANTGELFF
many,TRBJ2-7,TRBV15,-,TGTGCCACCAGCAGTGGGACGGAGAGCTACGAGCAGTACTTC,CATSSGTESYEQYF
-,TRBJ1-6,TRBV4-1,-,TGCGCCAGCAGCCAAGATTTTTATGGGCTGGCGGGAAATTCACCCCTCCACTTT,CASSQDFYGLAGNSPLHF
few,TRBJ1-1,TRBV7-8,TRBD1,TGTGCCAGCAGCTTAGCGTTATCCCGGACAGGGTCACTTGTCACTGAAGCTTTCTTT,CASSLALSRTGSLVTEAFF
-,TRBJ2-5,TRBV3-1,-,TGTGCCAGCAGCCAAGAATTGGGGGCCATACAAGAGACCCAGTACTTC,CASSQELGAIQETQYF
many,TRBJ2-1,TRBV4-1,-,TGCGCCAGCAGCCCAGGGTTAGATCGAAATGAGCAGTTCTTC,CASSPGLDRNEQFF
few,TRBJ2-1,TRBV27,-,TGTGCCAGCAGATCGGGCTCCCGATTTCATGAGCAGTTCTTC,CASRSGSRFHEQFF
many,TRBJ2-7,TRBV7-9,TRBD1,TGTGCCAGCAGCTTCGACAGGGGTAACGAGCAGTACTTC,CASSFDRGNEQYF
few,TRBJ2-7,TRBV4-1,-,TGCGCCAGCAGCTATAGGACAGGGACTATGGAGCAGTACTTC,CASSYRTGTMEQYF
few,TRBJ2-3,TRBV12-3/TRBV12-4,-,TGTGCCAGCAGGGACAACACAGATACGCAGTATTTT,CASRDNTDTQYF
-,TRBJ2-7,TRBV29-1,TRBD2,TGCAGCGTTGAAGATGAGTTGGGTAGCGGGAGGTGGAACGAGCAGTACTTC,CSVEDELGSGRWNEQYF